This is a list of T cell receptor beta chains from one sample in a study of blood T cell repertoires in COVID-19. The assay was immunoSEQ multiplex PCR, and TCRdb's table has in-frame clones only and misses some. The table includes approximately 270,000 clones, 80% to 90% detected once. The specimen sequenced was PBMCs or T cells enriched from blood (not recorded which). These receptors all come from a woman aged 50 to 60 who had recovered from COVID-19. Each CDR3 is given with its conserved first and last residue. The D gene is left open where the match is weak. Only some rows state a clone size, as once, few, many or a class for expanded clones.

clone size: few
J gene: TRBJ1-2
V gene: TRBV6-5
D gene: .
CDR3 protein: CASSYSSEGWGIGYTF
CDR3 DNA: TGTGCCAGCAGTTACTCGAGTGAGGGATGGGGAATTGGCTACACCTTC

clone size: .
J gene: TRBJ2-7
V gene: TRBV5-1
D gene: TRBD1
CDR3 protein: CASRTGERYEQYF
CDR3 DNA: TGCGCCAGCAGGACAGGGGAACGCTACGAGCAGTACTTC

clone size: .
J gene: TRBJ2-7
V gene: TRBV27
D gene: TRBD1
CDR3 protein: CASKTTGSYEQYF
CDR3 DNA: TGTGCCAGCAAAACGACAGGGTCCTACGAGCAGTACTTC

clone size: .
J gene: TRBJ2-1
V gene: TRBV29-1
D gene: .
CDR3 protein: CSVRPQGTLYNEQFF
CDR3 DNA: TGCAGCGTTAGGCCCCAGGGGACCCTCTACAATGAGCAGTTCTTC

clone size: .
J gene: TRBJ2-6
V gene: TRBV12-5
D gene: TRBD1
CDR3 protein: CASGLVRDRVLSGANVLTF
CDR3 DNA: TGTGCTAGTGGTTTGGTACGAGACAGGGTTCTCTCTGGGGCCAACGTCCTGACTTTC

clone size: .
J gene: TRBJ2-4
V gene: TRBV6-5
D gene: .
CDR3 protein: CASNYGGRGGKNIQYF
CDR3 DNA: TGTGCCAGCAATTATGGCGGCAGGGGCGGCAAAAACATTCAGTACTTC

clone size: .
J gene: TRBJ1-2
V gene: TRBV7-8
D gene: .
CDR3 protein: CASSLGGAVYGYTF
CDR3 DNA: TGTGCCAGCAGCTTAGGTGGCGCGGTCTATGGCTACACCTTC

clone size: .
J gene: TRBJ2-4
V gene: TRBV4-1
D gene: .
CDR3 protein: CASSQRASPAKNIQYF
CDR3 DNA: TGCGCCAGCAGCCAAAGGGCTAGCCCGGCCAAAAACATTCAGTACTTC

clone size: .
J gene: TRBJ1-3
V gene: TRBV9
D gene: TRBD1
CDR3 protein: CASSLDRARGSGNTIYF
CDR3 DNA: TGTGCCAGCAGCCTCGACAGGGCAAGGGGCTCTGGAAACACCATATATTTT

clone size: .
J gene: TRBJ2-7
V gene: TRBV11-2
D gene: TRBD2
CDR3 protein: CASSLMTSGVLEQYF
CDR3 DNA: TGTGCCAGCAGCTTAATGACTAGCGGAGTCCTGGAGCAGTACTTC

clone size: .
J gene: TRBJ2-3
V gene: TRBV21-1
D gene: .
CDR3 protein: CASTAGGCTDTQYF
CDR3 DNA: TGTGCCAGCACCGCCGGCGGGTGCACAGATACGCAGTATTTT

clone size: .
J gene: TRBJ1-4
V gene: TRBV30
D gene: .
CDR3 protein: CAWSVRGGSLFF
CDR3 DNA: TGTGCCTGGAGTGTGCGGGGGGGGTCACTGTTTTTT

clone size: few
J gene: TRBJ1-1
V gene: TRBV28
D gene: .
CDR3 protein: CASGPLDEGMNTEAFF
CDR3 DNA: TGTGCCAGCGGGCCACTCGATGAGGGTATGAACACTGAAGCTTTCTTT

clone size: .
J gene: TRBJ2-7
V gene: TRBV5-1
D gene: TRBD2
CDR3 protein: CASSLLAGGPGGSYEQYF
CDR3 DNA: TGCGCCAGCAGCTTACTAGCGGGAGGGCCGGGTGGCTCCTACGAGCAGTACTTC

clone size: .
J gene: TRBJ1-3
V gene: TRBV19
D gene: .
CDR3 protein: CASSRAQVSGNTIYF
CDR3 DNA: TGTGCCAGTAGTAGGGCACAGGTCTCTGGAAACACCATATATTTT

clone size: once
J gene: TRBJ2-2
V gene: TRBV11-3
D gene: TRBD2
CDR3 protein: CASSLGLLAGVSTGELFF
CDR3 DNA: TGTGCCAGCAGCTTAGGCCTTTTAGCGGGAGTTAGTACCGGGGAGCTGTTTTTT

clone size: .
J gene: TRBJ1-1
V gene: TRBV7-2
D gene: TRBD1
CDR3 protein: CASSSQGAVGTEAFF
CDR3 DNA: TGTGCCAGCAGCTCCCAGGGGGCGGTCGGCACTGAAGCTTTCTTT

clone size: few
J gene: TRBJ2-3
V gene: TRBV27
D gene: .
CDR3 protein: CASSPGHSSTDTQYF
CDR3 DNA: TGTGCCAGCAGCCCGGGACACTCTAGCACAGATACGCAGTATTTT

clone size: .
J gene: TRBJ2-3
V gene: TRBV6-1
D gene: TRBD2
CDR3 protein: CASSEWEGIGTDTQYF
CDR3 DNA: TGTGCCAGCAGTGAATGGGAGGGTATCGGTACAGATACGCAGTATTTT

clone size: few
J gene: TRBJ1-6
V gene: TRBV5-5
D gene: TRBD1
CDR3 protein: CASSFRQGLDSPLHF
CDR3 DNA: TGTGCCAGCAGCTTTCGACAGGGCTTGGATTCACCCCTCCACTTT

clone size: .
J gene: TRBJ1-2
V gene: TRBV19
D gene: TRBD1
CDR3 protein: CASSIGPRTGRGSYGYTF
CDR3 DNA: TGTGCCAGTAGTATCGGCCCCCGGACAGGACGGGGCAGCTATGGCTACACCTTC

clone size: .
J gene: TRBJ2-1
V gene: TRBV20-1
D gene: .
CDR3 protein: CSARLSYEQFF
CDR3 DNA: TGCAGTGCTCGACTTTCTTATGAGCAGTTCTTC

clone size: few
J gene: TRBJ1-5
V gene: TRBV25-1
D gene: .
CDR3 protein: CASSEWGDNQPQHF
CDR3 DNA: TGTGCCAGCAGTGAATGGGGCGATAATCAGCCCCAGCATTTT

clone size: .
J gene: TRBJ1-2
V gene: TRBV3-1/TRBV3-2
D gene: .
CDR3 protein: CASSQDRRSGGLGYGYTF
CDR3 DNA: TGTGCCAGCAGCCAAGATCGGAGGAGTGGGGGCCTTGGGTATGGCTACACCTTC

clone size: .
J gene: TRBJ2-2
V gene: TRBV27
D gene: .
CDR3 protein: CASTSGQTNTGELFF
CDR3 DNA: TGTGCCAGCACCTCAGGACAGACTAACACCGGGGAGCTGTTTTTT

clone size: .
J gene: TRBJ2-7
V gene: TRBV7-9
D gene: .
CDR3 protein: CASSLDSISAYEQYF
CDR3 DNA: TGTGCCAGCAGCTTAGATTCCATATCGGCCTACGAGCAGTACTTC

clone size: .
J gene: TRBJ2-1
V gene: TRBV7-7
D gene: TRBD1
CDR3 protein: CASSRTGVSEQFF
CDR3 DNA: TGTGCTAGCAGCCGTACAGGGGTCAGTGAGCAGTTCTTC

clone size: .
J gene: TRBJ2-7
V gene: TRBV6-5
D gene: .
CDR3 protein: CASMDRSYEQYF
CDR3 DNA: TGTGCCAGCATGGACAGATCCTACGAGCAGTACTTC

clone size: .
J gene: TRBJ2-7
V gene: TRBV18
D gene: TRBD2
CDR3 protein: CASSLSSGASYEQYF
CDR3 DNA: TGTGCCAGCTCACTCTCTAGCGGGGCCTCCTACGAGCAGTACTTC

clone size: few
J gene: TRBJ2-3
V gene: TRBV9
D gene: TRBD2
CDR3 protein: CASSEFGRGFTDTQYF
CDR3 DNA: TGTGCCAGCAGCGAGTTCGGGAGGGGCTTCACAGATACGCAGTATTTT

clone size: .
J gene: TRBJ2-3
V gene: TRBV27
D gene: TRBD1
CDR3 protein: CASRWGQGDTDTQYF
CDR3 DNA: TGTGCCAGCAGATGGGGACAGGGTGACACAGATACGCAGTATTTT

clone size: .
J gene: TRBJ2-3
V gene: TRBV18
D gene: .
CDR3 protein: CAGYSGDGMPTTDTQYF
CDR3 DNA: TGTGCCGGCTACTCCGGAGACGGAATGCCAACCACAGATACGCAGTATTTT

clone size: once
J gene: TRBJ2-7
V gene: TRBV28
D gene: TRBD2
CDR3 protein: CASSSPSGNTYEQYF
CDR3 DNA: TGTGCCAGCAGCTCCCCTAGCGGGAACACCTACGAGCAGTACTTC

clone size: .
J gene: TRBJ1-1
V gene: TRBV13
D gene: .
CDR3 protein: CASSLGISNTEAFF
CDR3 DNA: TGTGCCAGCAGCTTAGGAATTAGTAACACTGAAGCTTTCTTT

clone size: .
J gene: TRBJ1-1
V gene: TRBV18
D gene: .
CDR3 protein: CASSFDRMNTEAFF
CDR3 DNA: TGTGCCAGCTCATTCGACAGGATGAACACTGAAGCTTTCTTT